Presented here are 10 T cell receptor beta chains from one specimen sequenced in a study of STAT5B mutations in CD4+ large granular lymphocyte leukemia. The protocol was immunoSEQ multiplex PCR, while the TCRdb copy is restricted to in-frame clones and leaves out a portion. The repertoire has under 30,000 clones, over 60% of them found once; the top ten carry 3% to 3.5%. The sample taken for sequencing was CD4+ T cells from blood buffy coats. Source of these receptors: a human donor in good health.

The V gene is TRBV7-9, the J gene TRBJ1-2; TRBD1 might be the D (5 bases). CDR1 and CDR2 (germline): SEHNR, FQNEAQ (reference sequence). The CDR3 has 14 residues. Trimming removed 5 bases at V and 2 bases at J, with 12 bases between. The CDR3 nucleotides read TGTGCCAGCAGCGCATCCGGGACGAACTATGGCTACACCTTC. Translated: CASSASGTNYGYTF.

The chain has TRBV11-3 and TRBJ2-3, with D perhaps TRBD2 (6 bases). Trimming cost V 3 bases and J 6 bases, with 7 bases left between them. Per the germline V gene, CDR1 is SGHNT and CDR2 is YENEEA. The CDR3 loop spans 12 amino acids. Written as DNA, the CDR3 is TGTGCCAGCAGCTTGGAGGGCGATACGCAGTATTTT. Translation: CASSLEGDTQYF.

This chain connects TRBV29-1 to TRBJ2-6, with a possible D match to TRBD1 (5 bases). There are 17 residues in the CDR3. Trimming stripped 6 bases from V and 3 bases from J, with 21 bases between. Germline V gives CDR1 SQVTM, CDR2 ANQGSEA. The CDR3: CSVGTQGSSRGANVLTF. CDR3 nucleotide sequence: TGCAGCGTAGGAACTCAGGGTAGTTCGCGTGGGGCCAACGTCCTGACTTTC.

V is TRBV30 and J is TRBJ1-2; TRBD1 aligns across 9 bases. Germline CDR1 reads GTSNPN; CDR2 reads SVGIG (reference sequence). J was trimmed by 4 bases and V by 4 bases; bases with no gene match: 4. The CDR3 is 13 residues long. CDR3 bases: TGTGCCTGGAAACAGGGGGCGAGCTATGGCTACACCTTC. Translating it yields CAWKQGASYGYTF.

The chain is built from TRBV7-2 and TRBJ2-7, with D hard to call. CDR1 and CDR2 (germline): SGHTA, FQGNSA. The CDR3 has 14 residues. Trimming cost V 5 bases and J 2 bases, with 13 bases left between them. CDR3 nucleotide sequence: TGTGCCAGCAGCGCCGGTGTCTCGGCCTACGAGCAGTACTTC. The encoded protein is CASSAGVSAYEQYF.

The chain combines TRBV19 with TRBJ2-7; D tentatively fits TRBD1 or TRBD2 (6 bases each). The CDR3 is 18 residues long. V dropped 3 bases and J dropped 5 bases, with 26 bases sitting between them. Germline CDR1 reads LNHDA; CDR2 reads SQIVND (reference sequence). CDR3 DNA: TGTGCCAGTAGTATTAGGGGGTCGGGACTGCGAGGGAATAACGAGCAGTACTTC. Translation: CASSIRGSGLRGNNEQYF.

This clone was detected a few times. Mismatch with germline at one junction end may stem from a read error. CDR3 in amino acids: CASSLGSGRTDTQYF. CDR3 bases: TGTGCTAGCAGCTTAGGGAGCGGCCGCACAGATACGCAGTATTTT. The V gene is TRBV7-7, the J gene TRBJ2-3, with a possible D match to TRBD2 (5 bases). The germline V gene has CDR1 SSHAT and CDR2 FNYEAQ (reference sequence). The CDR3 totals 15 residues.

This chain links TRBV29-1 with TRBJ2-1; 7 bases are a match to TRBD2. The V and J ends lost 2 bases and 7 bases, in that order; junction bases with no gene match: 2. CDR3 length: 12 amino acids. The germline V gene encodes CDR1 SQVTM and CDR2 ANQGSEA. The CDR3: CSVELGGNEQFF. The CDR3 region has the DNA TGCAGCGTTGAACTGGGGGGGAATGAGCAGTTCTTC.

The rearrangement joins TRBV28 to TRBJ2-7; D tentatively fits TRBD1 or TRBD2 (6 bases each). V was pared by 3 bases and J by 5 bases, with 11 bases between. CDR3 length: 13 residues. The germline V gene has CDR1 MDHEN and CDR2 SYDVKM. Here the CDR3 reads CASSLGGWNEQYF. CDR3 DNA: TGTGCCAGCAGTTTGGGGGGCTGGAACGAGCAGTACTTC.

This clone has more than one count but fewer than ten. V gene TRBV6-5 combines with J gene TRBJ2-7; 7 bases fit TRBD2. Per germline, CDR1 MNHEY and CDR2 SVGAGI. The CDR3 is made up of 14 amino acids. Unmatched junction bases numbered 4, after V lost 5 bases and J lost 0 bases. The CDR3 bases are TGTGCCAGCAGTCTAGCGGCTCACTCCTACGAGCAGTACTTC. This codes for CASSLAAHSYEQYF.